This is a list of T cell receptor beta chains from one sample in a study of T cell responses to AZD1222 COVID-19 vaccine. Profiled with immunoSEQ multiplex PCR; TCRdb holds only in-frame clones, not every one. Among 150,000 to 200,000 clones listed, 85% to 95% were seen once. The material was peripheral blood, obtained 28 days after the second dose of the MenACWY control vaccine. The receptors were sampled from an adult who received the MenACWY meningococcal vaccine as a control. The CDR3 runs from the conserved cysteine through the conserved F or W.

v_call cdr3_aa
TRBV18 CASSPSGRENIQYF
TRBV4-2 CASSQGISGGQPQHF
TRBV19 CASSTQGQSYNSPLHF
TRBV7-2 CASSLGIGVNYGYTF
TRBV28 CASSLRGNYGYTF
TRBV5-5 CASSLVVGTGEETQYF
TRBV6-6 CASRDRGQETQYF
TRBV30 CAWSPTSGGAGELFF
TRBV30 CAWENPRGTGRYEQYF
TRBV5-1 CASSRDTSNYGYTF
TRBV29-1 CSTVAGNEAGYTF
TRBV6-5 CASSSSLNEQFF
TRBV18 CASSPRVSETQYF
TRBV10-3 CAISSDRATFMNTEAFF
TRBV10-3 CAISATTGALGYTF
TRBV15 CATSNRDTQHF
TRBV6-4 CASSVSPSGNSPLHF
TRBV5-1 CASSFGTGASTDTQYF
TRBV29-1 CSVEVGQGPGNTIYF
TRBV6-5 CASSYARGDGQPQHF
TRBV5-1 CASSLPGVGREQYF
TRBV7-8 CASSTRPYEQYF
TRBV7-3 CASSYSDGNTIYF
TRBV5-5 CASSPGQDYYGYTF
TRBV19 CASHSPRRSVFNEQFF
TRBV4-1 CASSQTGLNQPQHF
TRBV6-5 CASSQVQTNNEQFF
TRBV2 CASRLVGGNTEAFF
TRBV3-1/TRBV3-2 CASSQGVGGEYF
TRBV7-2 CASSSPGLAGAYSSYEQYF
TRBV10-3 CAINSAGTGEANYGYTF
TRBV4-3 CASSQDRSNSYGYTF
TRBV4-1 CASSQGNAPPGNTIYF
TRBV28 CASSWDRGAGNQPQHF
TRBV9 CASSVVPWSNQPQHF
TRBV19 CASRRLGANTGELFF
TRBV19 CASSIDLQGFTEAFF
TRBV30 CAWSGRQSHGYTF
TRBV4-3 CASSQVGGGPYNEQFF
TRBV9 CASRGGGNTIYF
TRBV19 CARMYRAKNIQYF
TRBV11-1 CASSLGENTEAFF
TRBV27 CASSFWQDYGYTF